Each of the 10 T cell receptor beta chains below was sequenced from the same sample in a study of blood T cell repertoires in COVID-19. Profiling relied on immunoSEQ multiplex PCR, and the TCRdb table lists in-frame clones only, not all of them. The table has fewer than 30,000 clones, about 89% seen once. What was sequenced was peripheral blood. The receptors were sampled from a man aged 45-65 years with active COVID-19.

The rearrangement links TRBV6-2 or TRBV6-3 to TRBJ2-1, with 9 bases lining up with TRBD1. Germline V gene sequence: CDR1 MNHEY, CDR2 SVGEGT. CDR3 size: 15 residues. The V and J ends lost 1 base and 6 bases, in that order; junction bases with no gene match: 4. The CDR3 region is CASSYWGQGGNEQFF. The CDR3, as DNA: TGTGCCAGCAGTTACTGGGGACAGGGCGGCAATGAGCAGTTCTTC.

This sequence joins TRBV6-5 and TRBJ2-7, with 12 bases aligning to TRBD1. The junction had 6 bases not matched to a gene; V was cut back by 7 bases and J by 2 bases. The CDR3 covers 15 residues. Germline loops: CDR1 MNHEY, CDR2 SVGAGI. CDR3 nucleotides: TGTGCCAGCACCGATGGGACAGGGGGCCCCTACGAGCAGTACTTC. Encoded protein: CASTDGTGGPYEQYF.

J is TRBJ1-2 and V is TRBV5-6; 7 bases line up with TRBD1. Trimming took 2 bases from V and 4 from J; bases not matched to a gene: 5. Germline V gene lookup returns CDR1 SGHDT and CDR2 YYEEEE. This CDR3 region has 14 residues. CDR3 in DNA: TGTGCCAGCAGCTTAGGACAGGCCGTCTATGGCTACACCTTC. This gives the protein CASSLGQAVYGYTF.

This rearrangement joins TRBV28 to TRBJ1-2; 9 nucleotides align to TRBD1. The V gene's germline CDR1 is MDHEN and CDR2 SYDVKM. The J segment lost 2 bases and the V segment lost 6 bases, leaving 7 bases of the junction unmatched. The length of the CDR3 is 15 residues. Here the CDR3 reads CASRGGTGTNYGYTF. In nucleotides, the CDR3 is TGTGCCAGCAGGGGGGGGACAGGGACAAACTATGGCTACACCTTC.

The chain uses TRBV10-3 and TRBJ1-2; D unresolved. V gave up 4 bases and J gave up 3 bases, with 9 bases separating them. Germline-derived CDR1 and CDR2 are ENHRY and SYGVKD. The CDR3 totals 13 residues. The CDR3 spells CAISGTGDYGYTF. In DNA form, the CDR3 reads TGTGCCATCAGTGGAACGGGAGACTATGGCTACACCTTC.

V and J are TRBV7-2 and TRBJ2-3; 12 bases fit TRBD2. V trimming: 5 bases; J trimming: 5 bases; junction bases outside the gene matches: 14. Germline-derived CDR1 and CDR2 are SGHTA and FQGNSA. CDR3 length: 18 amino acids. The CDR3 nucleotides are TGTGCCAGCAGCCCGAGGAGCCTAGCGGGGGGGCAGAGAGATACGCAGTATTTT. Translating gives CASSPRSLAGGQRDTQYF.

This clone was found once. J is TRBJ2-7 and V is TRBV6-6; D not certain. There are 12 residues in the CDR3. The V end lost 0 bases, the J end lost 4 bases, and 4 bases lay between the germline ends. Germline values: CDR1 MNHNY, CDR2 SVGAGI (reference sequence). CDR3 amino acids: CASSYSSYEQYF. The CDR3, as DNA: TGTGCCAGCAGTTACTCTAGTTACGAGCAGTACTTC.

The rearrangement uses TRBV4-1 and TRBJ2-7; tentatively, D is TRBD2 (7 bases). Germline CDR1 and CDR2: MGHRA and YSYEKL. The CDR3 runs 15 residues. Trimming removed 0 bases from V and 5 bases from J, with 14 bases in between. CDR3 in amino acids: CASSQDPGGPDEQYF. CDR3 in DNA: TGCGCCAGCAGCCAAGATCCGGGGGGCCCCGACGAGCAGTACTTC.

The chain combines TRBV20-1 with TRBJ2-6; possible D gene TRBD1, 6 bases. This CDR3 comprises 17 residues. Per germline, CDR1 DFQATT and CDR2 SNEGSKA (reference sequence). V was clipped by 3 bases and J by 4 bases, with 19 bases between them. CDR3 residues: CSASQGTQNWGANVLTF. CDR3 in DNA: TGCAGTGCTAGTCAGGGGACCCAAAATTGGGGGGCCAACGTCCTGACTTTC.

This clone occurred once. Here the CDR3 reads CASTQGGQETQYF. The CDR3, as DNA: TGTGCCAGCACCCAGGGAGGCCAAGAGACCCAGTACTTC. The rearrangement links TRBV28 to TRBJ2-5, with TRBD2 as a possible D gene (6 bases). Per germline, CDR1 MDHEN and CDR2 SYDVKM. V shed 7 bases and J shed 1 base, with 10 bases lying between them. This CDR3 region has 13 residues.